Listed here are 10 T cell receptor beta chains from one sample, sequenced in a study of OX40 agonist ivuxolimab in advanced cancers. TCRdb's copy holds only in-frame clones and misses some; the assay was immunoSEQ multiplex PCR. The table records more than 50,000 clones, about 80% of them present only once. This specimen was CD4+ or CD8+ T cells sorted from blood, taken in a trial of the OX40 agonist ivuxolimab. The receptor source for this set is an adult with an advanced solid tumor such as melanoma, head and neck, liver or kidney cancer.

The DNA for the CDR3 is TGTGCCAGTAGAGAACAGGGGGTTTGCGAGCAGTACTTC. Protein: CASREQGVCEQYF. This chain connects TRBV11-2 to TRBJ2-7; 8 bases are a match to TRBD1. The V gene end was trimmed by 9 bases and the J gene end by 6 bases; junction bases not matched to a gene: 10. Germline V gene lookup returns CDR1 SGHAT and CDR2 FQNNGV. The CDR3 has 13 residues.

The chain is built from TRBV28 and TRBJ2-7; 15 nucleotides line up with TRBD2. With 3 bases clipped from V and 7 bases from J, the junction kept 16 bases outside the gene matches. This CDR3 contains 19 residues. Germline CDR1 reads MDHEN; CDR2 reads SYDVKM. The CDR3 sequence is CASSFPLRTSGRAREEQYF. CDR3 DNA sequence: TGTGCCAGCAGTTTTCCCTTAAGGACTAGCGGGAGGGCCAGGGAAGAGCAGTACTTC.

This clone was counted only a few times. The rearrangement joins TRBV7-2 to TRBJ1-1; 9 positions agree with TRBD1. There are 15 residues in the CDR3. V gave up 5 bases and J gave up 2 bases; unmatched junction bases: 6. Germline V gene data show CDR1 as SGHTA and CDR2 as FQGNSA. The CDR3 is CASSQPGQGNTEAFF. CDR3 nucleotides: TGTGCCAGCAGCCAACCGGGACAGGGCAACACTGAAGCTTTCTTT.

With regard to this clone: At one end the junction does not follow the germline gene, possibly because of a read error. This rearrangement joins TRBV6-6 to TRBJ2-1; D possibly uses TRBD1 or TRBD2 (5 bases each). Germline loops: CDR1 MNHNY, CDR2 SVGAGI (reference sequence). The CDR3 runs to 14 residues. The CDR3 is CASSYSNTGTQPIF. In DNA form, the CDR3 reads TGTGCCAGCAGTTACTCGAATACCGGGACGCAACCGATCTTC.

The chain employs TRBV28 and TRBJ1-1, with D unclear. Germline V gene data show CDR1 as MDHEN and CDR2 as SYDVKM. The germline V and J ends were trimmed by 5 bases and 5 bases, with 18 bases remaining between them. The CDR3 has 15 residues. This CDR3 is CASSVFRRVGTEAFF. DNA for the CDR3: TGTGCCAGCAGTGTATTTCGGAGGGTTGGGACTGAAGCTTTCTTT.

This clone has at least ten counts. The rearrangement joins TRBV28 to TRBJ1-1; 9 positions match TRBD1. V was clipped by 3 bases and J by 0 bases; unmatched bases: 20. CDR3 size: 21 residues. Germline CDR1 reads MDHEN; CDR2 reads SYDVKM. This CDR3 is CASSFSKNRGRVRALNTEAFF. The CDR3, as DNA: TGTGCCAGCAGTTTCTCCAAGAACAGGGGGCGAGTTCGGGCCCTGAACACTGAAGCTTTCTTT.

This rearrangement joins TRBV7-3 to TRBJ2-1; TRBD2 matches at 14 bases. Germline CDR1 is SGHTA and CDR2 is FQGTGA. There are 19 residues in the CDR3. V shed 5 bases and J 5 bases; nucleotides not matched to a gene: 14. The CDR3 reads CASSGRLAGGPGLDNEQFF. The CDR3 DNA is TGTGCCAGCAGCGGACGACTAGCGGGAGGGCCGGGTTTGGACAATGAGCAGTTCTTC.

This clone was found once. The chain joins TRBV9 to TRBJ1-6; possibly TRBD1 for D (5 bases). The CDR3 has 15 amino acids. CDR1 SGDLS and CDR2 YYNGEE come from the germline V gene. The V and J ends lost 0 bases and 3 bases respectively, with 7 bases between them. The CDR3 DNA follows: TGTGCCAGCAGCGTAGAAGGACACTATAATTCACCCCTCCACTTT. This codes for CASSVEGHYNSPLHF.

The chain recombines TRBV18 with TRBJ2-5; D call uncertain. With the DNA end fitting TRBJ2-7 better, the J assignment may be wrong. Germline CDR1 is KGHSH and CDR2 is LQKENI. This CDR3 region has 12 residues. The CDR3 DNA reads TGTGCCAGCTCACCAGGGACCTACGAGCAGTACTTC. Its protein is CASSPGTYEQYF.

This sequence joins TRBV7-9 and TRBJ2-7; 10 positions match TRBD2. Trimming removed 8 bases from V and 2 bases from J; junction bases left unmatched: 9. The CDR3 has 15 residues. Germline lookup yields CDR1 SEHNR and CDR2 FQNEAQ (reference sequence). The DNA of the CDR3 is TGTGCCAGCCAGAGGGAGAGCGGGGGGGCCTACGAGCAGTACTTC. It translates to CASQRESGGAYEQYF. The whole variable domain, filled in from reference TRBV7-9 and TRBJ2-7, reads DTGVSQNPRHKITKRGQNVTFRCDPISEHNRLYWYRQTLGQGPEFLTYFQNEAQLEKSRLLSDRFSAERPKGSFSTLEIQRTEQGDSAMYLCASQRESGGAYEQYFGPGTRLTVT.